Below, 5 T cell receptor beta chains from the same sample are listed, as sequenced in a study of Ad26.COV2.S vaccination and SARS-CoV-2 variants. The sample's treatment: 19 received Ad26.COV2.S at low or high dose, single or two shots; roughly five received placebo; per-sample allocation not given. Specimens were obtained on day 63 following the first vaccine or placebo injection. The protocol was immunoSEQ multiplex PCR, while the TCRdb copy is restricted to in-frame clones and leaves out a portion. The table has 380,000 or so clones, about 83% seen once. The sequencing here drew on peripheral blood, taken in a trial of Ad26.COV2.S vaccine versus placebo. Receptors were obtained from a person between 18 and 59 years old who received the Ad26.COV2.S COVID-19 vaccine or a placebo.

The chain carries TRBV5-4 and TRBJ2-7; 7 bases agree with TRBD1. Per the germline V gene, CDR1 is SGHNT and CDR2 is YYREEE (reference sequence). The CDR3 spans 15 residues. With 0 bases clipped from V and 3 bases from J, the junction kept 6 bases outside the gene matches. In nucleotides, the CDR3 is TGTGCCAGCAGCTTGGAGGGGGCAGGGGGCTACGAGCAGTACTTC. Translation: CASSLEGAGGYEQYF.

V and J are TRBV27 and TRBJ1-6; TRBD1 matches at 9 bases. J gave up 10 bases and V 9 bases, and 10 bases lay outside the gene matches. The CDR3 is 14 amino acids. The germline CDR1 and CDR2 sequences are MNHEY and SMNVEV (reference sequence). CDR3 DNA sequence: TGTGCCAGTACCCCCGGGACAGGGCCCTCACCCCTCCACTTT. Amino acids: CASTPGTGPSPLHF.

The V gene is TRBV19, the J gene TRBJ1-5; D gene uncertain. Germline V gene sequence: CDR1 LNHDA, CDR2 SQIVND (reference sequence). V was cut by 2 bases and J by 4 bases, with 9 bases left in between. The CDR3 is made up of 14 amino acids. DNA of the CDR3: TGTGCCAGTAGTATATATGGCGGGAATCAGCCCCAGCATTTT. Translation gives CASSIYGGNQPQHF.

This clone was observed a few times. The chain employs TRBV6-6 and TRBJ1-5, with TRBD1 matching 9 bases. The CDR3 sequence is 15 residues long. V gave up 7 bases and J gave up 6 bases; unmatched junction bases: 10. Looked up from germline, CDR1 is MNHNY and CDR2 is SVGAGI (reference sequence). CDR3 DNA: TGTGCCAGCAAAACGGGACAGGGAGGCCCTCAGCCCCAGCATTTT. Translated, it gives CASKTGQGGPQPQHF.

This clone came up once. The genes are TRBV11-3 and TRBJ2-2, with TRBD2 as a possible D gene (5 bases). The CDR3 consists of 16 residues. Germline loops: CDR1 SGHNT, CDR2 YENEEA. Trimming stripped 3 bases from V and 6 bases from J, with 17 bases between. Here the CDR3 reads CASSFPNLGGAGELFF. As DNA, the CDR3 is TGTGCCAGCAGCTTTCCAAACTTAGGAGGAGCCGGGGAGCTGTTTTTT.